The rows below give T cell receptor beta chains drawn from one sample of a study of T cells in Graves' hyperthyroidism and ophthalmopathy. TCRdb passed the multiplex PCR reads through MiXCR, listing each CDR3 protein once. Here the sample spans 300,000 to 500,000 distinct CDR3 sequences, about 16% being singletons. What was sequenced was blood. The receptors shown here come from a woman aged 30 to 39 with Graves' hyperthyroidism. CDR3s include the opening cysteine and the closing phenylalanine or tryptophan. Size values are once, few and many counts, or a class for expanded clones, and some rows have none.

j_gene: TRBJ2-7
v_gene: TRBV10-3
abundance: many
CDR3aa: CAISGTSSIHEQYF

j_gene: TRBJ2-7
v_gene: TRBV4-2
abundance: NA
CDR3aa: CASSQARDVSYEQYF

j_gene: TRBJ2-3
v_gene: TRBV27
abundance: NA
CDR3aa: CASSFRRARGGTDTQYF

j_gene: TRBJ1-1
v_gene: TRBV7-8
abundance: many
CDR3aa: CASSSGYRGQAEAFF

j_gene: TRBJ2-1
v_gene: TRBV19
abundance: NA
CDR3aa: CASSIIATSYNEQSF

j_gene: TRBJ1-3
v_gene: TRBV2
abundance: NA
CDR3aa: CASERGSSGNTIYF

j_gene: TRBJ2-1
v_gene: TRBV6-1
abundance: few
CDR3aa: CANRESPPGFEQFF

j_gene: TRBJ2-3
v_gene: TRBV3-1
abundance: many
CDR3aa: CASRVGGRVDTQYF

j_gene: TRBJ1-1
v_gene: TRBV12-3/TRBV12-4
abundance: few
CDR3aa: CASSASGGPIEAFF

j_gene: TRBJ2-2
v_gene: TRBV28
abundance: many
CDR3aa: CASTSSTSGWGGELFF

j_gene: TRBJ1-6
v_gene: TRBV6-2/TRBV6-3
abundance: NA
CDR3aa: CASRTDRGNSPLHF

j_gene: TRBJ2-2
v_gene: TRBV2
abundance: once
CDR3aa: CAPARERGTNTGELFF

j_gene: TRBJ2-6
v_gene: TRBV5-1
abundance: NA
CDR3aa: CASSIDRAGANVLTF

j_gene: TRBJ1-3
v_gene: TRBV6-1
abundance: many
CDR3aa: CASSGTAEISGNTIYF

j_gene: TRBJ1-2
v_gene: TRBV24-1
abundance: NA
CDR3aa: CATSDWGEKVDGYTF

j_gene: TRBJ2-7
v_gene: TRBV12-3/TRBV12-4
abundance: many
CDR3aa: CASSLSTGYEQYF

j_gene: TRBJ1-5
v_gene: TRBV7-7
abundance: many
CDR3aa: CASSSREQVAEGNQPQHF

j_gene: TRBJ1-5
v_gene: TRBV12-3/TRBV12-4
abundance: many
CDR3aa: CASSPTNRDSNQPQHF

j_gene: TRBJ2-3
v_gene: TRBV28
abundance: many
CDR3aa: CASSPHGGGTDTQYF

j_gene: TRBJ2-7
v_gene: TRBV2
abundance: many
CDR3aa: CASTGGSIGYEQYF

j_gene: TRBJ2-7
v_gene: TRBV27
abundance: few
CDR3aa: CASSWPGQGRYEQYF

j_gene: TRBJ1-6
v_gene: TRBV4-2
abundance: NA
CDR3aa: CASSQGGQINSPLHF

j_gene: TRBJ2-7
v_gene: TRBV3-1
abundance: many
CDR3aa: CASSRPPSASYEQYF

j_gene: TRBJ1-1
v_gene: TRBV7-3
abundance: many
CDR3aa: CASSLELAGGESAEAFF

j_gene: TRBJ2-7
v_gene: TRBV27
abundance: NA
CDR3aa: CASRYSGRGFYEQYF

j_gene: TRBJ2-1
v_gene: TRBV9
abundance: few
CDR3aa: CASSVEGTSYNEQFF

j_gene: TRBJ2-6
v_gene: TRBV2
abundance: NA
CDR3aa: CASSGGSSGANVLTF

j_gene: TRBJ2-2
v_gene: TRBV18
abundance: NA
CDR3aa: CASSPVDATNTGELFF

j_gene: TRBJ2-3
v_gene: TRBV7-8
abundance: few
CDR3aa: CASSFSTGALSTDTQYF

j_gene: TRBJ2-7
v_gene: TRBV11-2
abundance: many
CDR3aa: CASSLRAGPYEQYF

j_gene: TRBJ1-5
v_gene: TRBV12-3/TRBV12-4
abundance: NA
CDR3aa: CASSFKISNQPQHF